These 26 T cell receptor beta chains share one sample of origin, sequenced in a study of cytomegalovirus exposure and HLA in healthy donors. Produced via immunoSEQ multiplex PCR; TCRdb's table is partial and in-frame only. The data hold approximately 170,000 clones, with around four fifths observed a single time. Sequenced: PBMCs. The receptor source for this set is a young man in good health and CMV-seropositive.

J is TRBJ2-7 and V is TRBV27; 7 positions match TRBD1. Germline V CDR1 and CDR2: MNHEY, SMNVEV (reference sequence). The J segment lost 6 bases and the V segment lost 4 bases, leaving 6 bases of the junction unmatched. This CDR3 region has 13 residues. As DNA, the CDR3 is TGTGCCAGCAGTTCCCTGGGACAGCCCGAGCAGTACTTC. Translating it yields CASSSLGQPEQYF.

This chain links TRBV30 with TRBJ2-1; the D gene is possibly TRBD1 (5 bases). V lost 3 bases, J lost 10 bases, and 16 bases lay in between. The V gene's germline CDR1 is GTSNPN and CDR2 SVGIG (reference sequence). The CDR3 totals 13 residues. CDR3 sequence reads: CAWRYFIQGEQFF. In nucleotides, the CDR3 is TGTGCCTGGAGATATTTTATCCAGGGAGAGCAGTTCTTC.

This sequence joins TRBV5-6 and TRBJ1-2; D gene ambiguous. V was clipped by 1 base and J by 3 bases, with 10 bases between them. The CDR3 totals 14 residues. Germline CDR1 and CDR2: SGHDT and YYEEEE. Here the CDR3 reads CASSLWQSDYGYTF. The CDR3 DNA is TGTGCCAGCAGCTTGTGGCAGAGCGACTATGGCTACACCTTC.

The CDR3 DNA reads as TGTGCCAGCAGTTTAAGGACAGACGCTACAGATACGCAGTATTTT. Its translation is CASSLRTDATDTQYF. V is TRBV27 and J is TRBJ2-3, with D possibly being TRBD1 (6 bases). Looked up from germline, CDR1 is MNHEY and CDR2 is SMNVEV (reference sequence). Trimming shortened V by 2 bases and J by 3 bases, and 12 bases separated the two germline ends. The CDR3 is 15 amino acids.

The V gene is TRBV5-6, the J gene TRBJ2-5; 12 bases map to TRBD2. CDR1 SGHDT and CDR2 YYEEEE come from the germline V gene. J lost 5 bases, V lost 1 base, and 12 bases had no gene match. The CDR3 has 18 amino acids. CDR3 region: CASSLSALAGGPRETQYF. The CDR3 DNA follows: TGTGCCAGCAGCTTGTCGGCCCTAGCGGGGGGGCCTAGGGAGACCCAGTACTTC.

The chain links TRBV6-5 to TRBJ1-2; D is uncertain. Germline loops: CDR1 MNHEY, CDR2 SVGAGI. The CDR3 contains 15 residues. V was cut by 0 bases and J by 2 bases, with 10 bases left in between. CDR3 protein: CASSYSEGENYGYTF. The CDR3, as DNA: TGTGCCAGCAGTTACTCTGAGGGCGAAAACTATGGCTACACCTTC.

This chain joins TRBV14 and TRBJ2-2; D might be TRBD1 (5 bases). The CDR3 consists of 14 residues. Germline assignment: CDR1 SGHDN and CDR2 FVKESK. With 4 bases removed from V and 4 bases from J, the gap between germline ends came to 10 bases. As DNA, the CDR3 is TGTGCCAGCAGCCCCAGGGCTTTCACCGGGGAGCTGTTTTTT. Translation: CASSPRAFTGELFF.

This clone was observed once. CDR3: CASSESRAGGPHNEQFF. The CDR3 region has the DNA TGCGCCAGCAGTGAGTCGAGGGCGGGGGGGCCCCACAATGAGCAGTTCTTC. The chain couples TRBV10-1 to TRBJ2-1; TRBD2 matches 9 bases. The CDR3 totals 17 residues. CDR1 and CDR2 (germline): WNHNN, SYGVQD (reference sequence). V was pared by 0 bases and J by 5 bases, with 8 bases of the junction left unmatched.

This clone came up once. The chain employs TRBV9 and TRBJ2-3; D perhaps matches TRBD1 (5 bases). Germline CDR1 is SGDLS and CDR2 is YYNGEE. CDR3 length equals 15 residues. Trimming shortened V by 3 bases and J by 4 bases, and 15 bases separated the two germline ends. The CDR3: CASSAQVQGSDTQYF. The CDR3 DNA reads as TGTGCCAGCAGCGCCCAGGTCCAGGGCTCAGATACGCAGTATTTT.

This chain connects TRBV18 to TRBJ1-5; D gene ambiguous. The germline CDR1 and CDR2 sequences are KGHSH and LQKENI. The CDR3 is 16 amino acids. The V end lost 3 bases, the J end lost 1 base, and 13 bases lay between the germline ends. This chain's CDR3 is CASSPWAEGSNQPQHF. CDR3 bases: TGTGCCAGCTCACCCTGGGCCGAAGGAAGCAATCAGCCCCAGCATTTT.

V gene TRBV19 combines with J gene TRBJ2-3, with 10 bases fitting TRBD2. Per the germline V gene, CDR1 is LNHDA and CDR2 is SQIVND (reference sequence). The ends lost 8 bases at V and 2 bases at J; junction bases unmatched: 4. This CDR3 comprises 14 residues. The CDR3 sequence: CASASGGTTDTQYF. The CDR3 DNA follows: TGTGCCAGTGCTAGCGGGGGAACCACAGATACGCAGTATTTT. Full variable domain (rest looked up from reference TRBV19 and TRBJ2-3): DGGITQSPKYLFRKEGQNVTLSCEQNLNHDAMYWYRQDPGQGLRLIYYSQIVNDFQKGDIAEGYSVSREKKESFPLTVTSAQKNPTAFYLCASASGGTTDTQYFGPGTRLTVL.

Points on this clone: The junction differs from germline at one of its ends, possibly a read error. The chain uses TRBV7-7 and TRBJ1-5; weak D call: TRBD1 (5 bases). The CDR3 sequence is 13 residues long. CDR1 is SSHAT, CDR2 FNYEAQ, per germline (reference sequence). CDR3 nucleotides: TGTGCTAGCAGCTTAGGGGAGAGACAGCCCCAGCATTTT. Residues: CASSLGERQPQHF.

This clone has a handful of counts. CDR3 in amino acids: CASSTGSSPYEQYF. The CDR3 DNA reads TGCGCCAGCAGTACAGGATCCTCGCCATACGAGCAGTACTTC. V is TRBV10-1 and J is TRBJ2-7; a possible D gene is TRBD1 (5 bases). The CDR3 is made up of 14 amino acids. Deletions cut 5 bases from V and 4 bases from J, with 15 bases between. Germline CDR1 and CDR2: WNHNN and SYGVQD (reference sequence).

The V gene is TRBV18, the J gene TRBJ2-7, with TRBD1 matching over 8 bases. The V segment lost 5 bases and the J segment 0 bases; nucleotides outside the gene matches: 3. Germline V gene data show CDR1 as KGHSH and CDR2 as LQKENI. This CDR3 is built from 14 residues. CDR3 in DNA: TGTGCCAGCTCAACGGGACAGGACTCCTACGAGCAGTACTTC. This encodes CASSTGQDSYEQYF. The full variable domain, with the rest looked up from reference TRBV18 and TRBJ2-7, is NAGVMQNPRHLVRRRGQEARLRCSPMKGHSHVYWYRQLPEEGLKFMVYLQKENIIDESGMPKERFSAEFPKEGPSILRIQQVVRGDSAAYFCASSTGQDSYEQYFGPGTRLTVT.

V gene TRBV9 combines with J gene TRBJ1-5; 10 nucleotides line up with TRBD1. Germline V gives CDR1 SGDLS, CDR2 YYNGEE. The CDR3 is 15 residues long. Losses at the gene ends were 3 bases for V and 6 bases for J; bases not matched to a gene: 6. The CDR3 region is CASSAGTGDSQPQHF. The CDR3 bases are TGTGCCAGCAGCGCGGGGACAGGGGACTCTCAGCCCCAGCATTTT.

This chain links TRBV5-1 with TRBJ1-2; D remains ambiguous. Germline V gene sequence: CDR1 SGHRS, CDR2 YFSETQ. Trimming removed 0 bases from V and 2 bases from J, with 8 bases in between. The CDR3 covers 14 residues. CDR3 loop: CASSLDANNYGYTF. The CDR3 DNA is TGCGCCAGCAGCTTGGATGCGAACAACTATGGCTACACCTTC.

The genes are TRBV9 and TRBJ2-3; possibly TRBD1 for D (5 bases). The CDR3 length is 19 residues. Germline-derived CDR1 and CDR2 are SGDLS and YYNGEE. Trimming removed 0 bases at V and 5 bases at J, with 25 bases between. Here the CDR3 reads CASSVVWGLRLKGRDTQYF. CDR3 DNA sequence: TGTGCCAGCAGCGTAGTTTGGGGTTTGAGGCTGAAGGGGCGAGATACGCAGTATTTT.

The chain combines TRBV4-2 with TRBJ2-7; TRBD2 might be the D (7 bases). The V and J ends lost 5 bases and 6 bases respectively, with 11 bases between them. This CDR3 comprises 12 residues. From germline, CDR1 is LGHNA and CDR2 YNFKEQ. The CDR3 protein is CASSLGGREQYF. In DNA form, the CDR3 reads TGTGCCAGCAGCTTGGGGGGGCGCGAGCAGTACTTC.

The chain joins TRBV7-2 to TRBJ1-5, with D possibly TRBD1 on 5 matching bases. The V gene lost 2 bases and the J gene lost 0 bases, with 8 bases spanning the gap. Germline assignment: CDR1 SGHTA and CDR2 FQGNSA. The CDR3 totals 15 residues. The CDR3 bases are TGTGCCAGCAGCTTATGGGGCCATAGCAATCAGCCCCAGCATTTT. It codes for CASSLWGHSNQPQHF.

This chain uses TRBV7-2 with TRBJ2-7; no clear D. CDR1 and CDR2 (germline): SGHTA, FQGNSA. With 4 bases removed from V and 3 bases from J, the gap between germline ends came to 4 bases. The CDR3 is made up of 11 amino acids. CDR3 coding DNA: TGTGCCAGCAGCTACTTCTACGAGCAGTACTTC. Amino acid sequence: CASSYFYEQYF.

This clone was seen just once. The V call is TRBV6-1, the J call TRBJ2-5; maybe TRBD2 (6 bases). V was shortened by 4 bases and J by 7 bases, with 19 bases between the two germline ends. The CDR3 is 15 amino acids. The germline gives CDR1 MNHNS, CDR2 SASEGT. CDR3 nucleotide sequence: TGTGCCAGCAGTGTTGCTAGCGCTGCACGGGGGACCCAGTACTTC. Amino acid sequence: CASSVASAARGTQYF.

The rearrangement joins TRBV27 to TRBJ2-7; weak D call: TRBD1 (6 bases). Germline CDR1 reads MNHEY; CDR2 reads SMNVEV (reference sequence). This CDR3 comprises 14 residues. V dropped 3 bases and J dropped 2 bases, with 11 bases sitting between them. CDR3 sequence (DNA): TGTGCCAGCAGTTTTGCCACAGGGCCCTACGAGCAGTACTTC. The encoded protein is CASSFATGPYEQYF.

The chain has TRBV11-2 and TRBJ1-2, with D tentatively TRBD1 (5 bases). V lost 4 bases and J lost 0, with 9 bases in between. Germline CDR1 SGHAT, CDR2 FQNNGV. The CDR3 is made up of 14 amino acids. The chain's CDR3 is CASSSDTANYGYTF. CDR3 sequence (DNA): TGTGCCAGCAGCTCGGACACTGCTAACTATGGCTACACCTTC.

V and J are TRBV5-1 and TRBJ2-6, with a possible D match to TRBD1 (7 bases). Trimming left V 4 bases short and J 2 bases short, with 19 bases between. From germline, CDR1 is SGHRS and CDR2 YFSETQ. The CDR3 sequence is 18 residues long. CDR3 nucleotide sequence: TGCGCCAGCAGCCTGGAGGGGACAGAATTTCCTGGGGCCAACGTCCTGACTTTC. Translating it yields CASSLEGTEFPGANVLTF.

This clone came up many times. The gene calls are TRBV4-1 and TRBJ1-5; D not certain. The CDR3 spans 16 residues. Trimming took 1 base from V and 3 from J, leaving 13 bases between them. Germline CDR1 reads MGHRA; CDR2 reads YSYEKL. The CDR3 region has the DNA TGCGCCAGCAGCCAAGTGGAGGGTCAGGACAATCAGCCCCAGCATTTT. Its protein product is CASSQVEGQDNQPQHF.

V gene TRBV6-6 combines with J gene TRBJ1-1; possibly TRBD1 for D (5 bases). Germline CDR1 is MNHNY and CDR2 is SVGAGI (reference sequence). The CDR3 contains 13 residues. Trimming stripped 7 bases from V and 4 bases from J, with 13 bases between. The CDR3 loop is CASTQDRGTEAFF. The CDR3 DNA sequence: TGTGCCAGCACCCAGGATAGGGGCACTGAAGCTTTCTTT.